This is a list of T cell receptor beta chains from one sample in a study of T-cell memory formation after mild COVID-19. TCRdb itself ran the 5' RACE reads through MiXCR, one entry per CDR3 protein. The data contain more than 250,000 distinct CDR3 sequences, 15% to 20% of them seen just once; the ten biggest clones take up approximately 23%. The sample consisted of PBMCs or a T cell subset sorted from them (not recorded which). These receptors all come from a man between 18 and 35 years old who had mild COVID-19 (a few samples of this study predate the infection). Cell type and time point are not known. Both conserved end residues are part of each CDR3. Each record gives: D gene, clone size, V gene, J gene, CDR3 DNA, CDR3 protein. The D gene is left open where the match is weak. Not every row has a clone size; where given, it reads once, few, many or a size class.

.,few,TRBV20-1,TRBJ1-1,TGCAGTGCTAGAGGCGTCTGGGGGACTGAAGCTTTCTTT,CSARGVWGTEAFF
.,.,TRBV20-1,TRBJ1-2,TGCAGTGCTAGAGAGGGTGATGGCTACACCTTC,CSAREGDGYTF
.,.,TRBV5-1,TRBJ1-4,TGCGCCAGCAGCTTGCAGGAGAGGTTGGATGAAAAACTGTTTTTT,CASSLQERLDEKLFF
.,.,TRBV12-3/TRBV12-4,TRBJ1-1,TGTGCCAGCTGGGGCGGAAACACTGAAGCTTTCTTT,CASWGGNTEAFF
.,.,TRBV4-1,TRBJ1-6,TGCGCCAGCAGCCAAGAACCATCGGGGTATTCACCCCTCCACTTT,CASSQEPSGYSPLHF
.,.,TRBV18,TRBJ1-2,TGTGCCAGCTCACCAGGGGCAGGGCAGATTAACTATGGCTACACCTTC,CASSPGAGQINYGYTF
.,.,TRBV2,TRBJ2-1,TGTGCCAGCAGCGATTCCGTCAACAATGAGCAGTTCTTC,CASSDSVNNEQFF
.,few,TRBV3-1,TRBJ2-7,TGTGCCAGCAGCCCAGCCAAGATAGTAAACTCCTACGAGCAGTACTTC,CASSPAKIVNSYEQYF
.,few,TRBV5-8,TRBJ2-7,TGTGCCAGCAGCTTGTCCCCCTACGAGCAGTACTTC,CASSLSPYEQYF
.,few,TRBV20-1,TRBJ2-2,TGCAGTGCTAGAGATTTGAACGGGGAGCTGTTTTTT,CSARDLNGELFF
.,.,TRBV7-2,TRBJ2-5,TGTGCCAGCAGCTCCGAATGGGGCGGGGAGACCCAGTACTTC,CASSSEWGGETQYF
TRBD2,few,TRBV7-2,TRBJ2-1,TGTGCCAGCAGCTTCGCCCAGAGGCGGGGGGCCCTCAATGAGCAGTTCTTC,CASSFAQRRGALNEQFF
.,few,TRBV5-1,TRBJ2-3,TGCGCCAGCTATAACCTAGCGTCAGATACGCAGTATTTT,CASYNLASDTQYF
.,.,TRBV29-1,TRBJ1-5,TGCAGCGTTGTAACCCCAAATCAGCCCCAGCATTTT,CSVVTPNQPQHF
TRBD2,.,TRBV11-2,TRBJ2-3,TGTGCCAGCAGCCCCTGGGGACTAGCGGGTAAAGATACGCAGTATTTT,CASSPWGLAGKDTQYF
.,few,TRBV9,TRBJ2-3,TGTGCCAGCAGCGTAGGGAGTTCTAGCACAGATACGCAGTATTTT,CASSVGSSSTDTQYF
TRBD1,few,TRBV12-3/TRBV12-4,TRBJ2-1,TGTGCCAGCAGACCAGGGGGCGAACGCAATGAGCAGTTCTTC,CASRPGGERNEQFF
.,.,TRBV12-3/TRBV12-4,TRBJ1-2,TGTGCCAGCAGGCCCCGCGGACCTAACTATGGCTACACCTTC,CASRPRGPNYGYTF
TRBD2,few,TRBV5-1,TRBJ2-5,TGCGCCAGCAGCTTAATCACCGGGACTAGCGGGGTGACTCAAGAGACCCAGTACTTC,CASSLITGTSGVTQETQYF
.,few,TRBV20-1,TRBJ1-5,TGCAGTACTAGCCGGGGGGGTGGCCAGCCCCAGCATTTT,CSTSRGGGQPQHF
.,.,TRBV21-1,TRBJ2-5,TGTGCCAATTCCTTCCTACAGCAAGAAGAGACCCAGTACTTC,CANSFLQQEETQYF
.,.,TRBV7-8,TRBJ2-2,TGTGCCAGCAGCCCCCCCCGAGGCAGGGACAACACCGGGGAGCTGTTTTTT,CASSPPRGRDNTGELFF
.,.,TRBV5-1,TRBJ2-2,TGCGCCAGCAGCCACACCCCTGAAGGGGAGCTGTTTTTT,CASSHTPEGELFF
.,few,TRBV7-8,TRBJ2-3,TGTGCCAGCGGCTCGGCGGATACGCAGTATTTT,CASGSADTQYF
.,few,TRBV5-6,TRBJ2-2,TGTGCCAGCAGCTGGCGGAGGGCCGGGGAGCTGTTTTTT,CASSWRRAGELFF
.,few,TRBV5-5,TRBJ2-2,TGTGCCAGCAGCCCTAGGCAGAGTCCAGGAGGGGAGCTGTTTTTT,CASSPRQSPGGELFF
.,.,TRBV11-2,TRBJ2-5,TGTGCCAGCAGCTCAGAACCGAGGGGTAGCGAGACCCAGTACTTC,CASSSEPRGSETQYF
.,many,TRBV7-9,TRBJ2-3,TGTGCCAGCAGCCTCCGGGAGCCAGATACGCAGTATTTT,CASSLREPDTQYF
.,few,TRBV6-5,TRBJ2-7,TGTGCCAGCAGTGGGGAACCCTCCCACGAGCAGTACTTC,CASSGEPSHEQYF
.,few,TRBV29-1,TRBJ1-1,TGCAGCGTTGCAGCCCTGCGACAGACTGAAGCTTTCTTT,CSVAALRQTEAFF
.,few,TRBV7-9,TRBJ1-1,TGTGCCAGCAGCCGTGATACAGGGGAAGCTTTCTTT,CASSRDTGEAFF
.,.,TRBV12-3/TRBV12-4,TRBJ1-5,TGTGCCAGCAGTTTAGGGGAGCATCAGCCCCAGCATTTT,CASSLGEHQPQHF
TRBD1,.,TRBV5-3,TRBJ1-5,TGTGCCAGAAGACCCGACAGGGGGTCCAATCAGCCCCAGCATTTT,CARRPDRGSNQPQHF
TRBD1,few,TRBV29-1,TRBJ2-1,TGCAGCGCTGGGACAGGGGGCGGTGAGCAGTTCTTC,CSAGTGGGEQFF
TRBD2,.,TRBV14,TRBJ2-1,TGTGCCAGCAGCCCCACGAGCGGGGGGCCCGCTGAGCAGTTCTTC,CASSPTSGGPAEQFF
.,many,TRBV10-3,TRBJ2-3,TGTGCCATCAGTCCCGGGAGCACAGATACGCAGTATTTT,CAISPGSTDTQYF
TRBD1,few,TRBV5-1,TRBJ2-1,TGCGCCAGCAGCTTGGCGATAGGGACAGGGTGGCACAATGAGCAGTTCTTC,CASSLAIGTGWHNEQFF
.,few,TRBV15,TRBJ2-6,TGTGCCACCAGCAGAGACTCTGGGGCCAACGTCCTGACTTTC,CATSRDSGANVLTF
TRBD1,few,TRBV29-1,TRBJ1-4,TGCAGCGTCCTGACAGGGGGCGATGGTGAAAAACTGTTTTTT,CSVLTGGDGEKLFF
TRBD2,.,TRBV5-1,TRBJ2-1,TGCGCCAGCAGTTTTCGACTAGCGGGGGGGCACAATGAGCAGTTCTTC,CASSFRLAGGHNEQFF
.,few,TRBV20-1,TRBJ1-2,TGCAGTGCGAGCCCTGGCTATGGCTACACCTTC,CSASPGYGYTF
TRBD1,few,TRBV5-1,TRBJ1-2,TGCGCCAGCAGCCAAGTCCCGGGACAGGGGGCGCTCGGCTATGGCTACACCTTC,CASSQVPGQGALGYGYTF
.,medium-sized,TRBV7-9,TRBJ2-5,TGTGCCAGCAGCTTAGTTGGGACGGAGACCCAGTACTTC,CASSLVGTETQYF
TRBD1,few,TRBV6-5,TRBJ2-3,TGTGCCAGCACCGTCCCAGGACAGGGTACAGATACGCAGTATTTT,CASTVPGQGTDTQYF
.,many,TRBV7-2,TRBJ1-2,TGTGCCAGCAGCCGTCAGGGTTACGGCTACACCTTC,CASSRQGYGYTF
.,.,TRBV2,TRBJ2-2,TGTGCCAGCAGTCCAAGACGCCTACAGAACACCGGGGAGCTGTTTTTT,CASSPRRLQNTGELFF
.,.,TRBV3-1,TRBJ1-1,TGTGCCAGCAGCTACGGACAGACCTGGAGGAACACTGAAGCTTTCTTT,CASSYGQTWRNTEAFF
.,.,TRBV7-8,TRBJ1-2,TGTGCCAGCAGCTTAGCAATATCGGGGATTTTTGGCTACACCTTC,CASSLAISGIFGYTF
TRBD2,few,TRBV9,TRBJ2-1,TGTGCCAGCAGCGAGGGACTAGCGGGGGGGCATGAGCAGTTCTTC,CASSEGLAGGHEQFF
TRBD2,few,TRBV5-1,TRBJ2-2,TGCGCCAGCAGCTTGGCGGGTCTAGCGGATGACACCGGGGAGCTGTTTTTT,CASSLAGLADDTGELFF
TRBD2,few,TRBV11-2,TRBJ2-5,TGTGCCAGCAGCACCCCCCGAGCGGGGGCCAGGACCCAGTACTTC,CASSTPRAGARTQYF
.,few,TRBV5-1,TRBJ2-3,TGCGCCAGCAGCTTGTCCGGGTTGTTTAGGGCGCGGGACACAGATACGCAGTATTTT,CASSLSGLFRARDTDTQYF